The T cell receptor beta chain described here comes from a study of Ad26.COV2.S vaccination and SARS-CoV-2 variants. Noted treatment: about 20 received Ad26.COV2.S at low or high dose, single or two shots; five or six received placebo; per-sample allocation not given. Collection of the samples took place on day 63 after the first injection of vaccine or placebo. Germline values: CDR1 SGHDN, CDR2 FVKESK. CDR3 length equals 15 residues. V lost 0 bases, J lost 2 bases, and 11 bases lay in between. Assay used: immunoSEQ multiplex PCR; TCRdb lists only in-frame clones, some missing. The repertoire has roughly 250,000 clones, roughly 85% of them found once; the top ten carry approximately 3%.

The clonotype was recovered from a person between 18 and 59 years old who received the Ad26.COV2.S COVID-19 vaccine or a placebo. The chain combines TRBV14 with TRBJ2-7; D may be TRBD1 or TRBD2 (5 bases each). The material was peripheral blood, obtained in a trial of Ad26.COV2.S vaccine versus placebo. The CDR3 DNA sequence: TGTGCCAGCAGCCAAGATCGGGACGGGACCTACGAGCAGTACGTC. As protein: CASSQDRDGTYEQYV.